Reported below is one TCR beta chain. The data derive from a study of T cell changes during pregnancy in multiple sclerosis. Measured with immunoSEQ multiplex PCR; TCRdb has only the in-frame clones, and not every one. Of 66,000 or so clones in the sample, over 75% are singletons; the top ten hold less than 5.5%. The CDR3 length is 15 residues. Trimming stripped 5 bases from V and 2 bases from J, with 13 bases between. Germline V gives CDR1 SNHLY, CDR2 FYNNEI. The V call is TRBV2, the J call TRBJ1-5; D perhaps matches TRBD1 (6 bases). The sample consisted of CD8+ T cells from peripheral blood mononuclear cells, taken before pregnancy. This clonotype was obtained from a female donor with multiple sclerosis, enrolled in a pregnancy study. The CDR3 loop reads CASSPGHQGNQPQHF. The CDR3 DNA sequence: TGTGCCAGCAGTCCGGGACATCAGGGCAATCAGCCCCAGCATTTT. The full variable domain, completed using reference TRBV2 and TRBJ1-5, is EPEVTQTPSHQVTQMGQEVILRCVPISNHLYFYWYRQILGQKVEFLVSFYNNEISEKSEIFDDQFSVERPDGSNFTLKIRSTKLEDSAMYFCASSPGHQGNQPQHFGDGTRLSIL.